The 7 T cell receptor beta chains reported below all come from one sample, sequenced in a study of PD-1 blockade in mismatch repair-deficient tumors. Produced via immunoSEQ multiplex PCR; TCRdb's table is partial and in-frame only. The sample holds approximately 130,000 clones, about 88% seen once. The input for sequencing was peripheral blood, taken 44 weeks after starting pembrolizumab. The origin of the receptors is an adult with mismatch repair-deficient cancer.

The V call is TRBV6-6, the J call TRBJ1-4; D ambiguous. V was clipped by 6 bases and J by 0 bases, with 14 bases between them. In germline, CDR1 is MNHNY, CDR2 SVGAGI (reference sequence). This CDR3 has 16 amino acids. This CDR3 reads CASSLEVASTNEKLFF. The CDR3, as DNA: TGTGCCAGCAGCCTTGAGGTGGCCTCAACTAATGAAAAACTGTTTTTT.

The chain employs TRBV5-6 and TRBJ2-1; 10 bases fit TRBD2. The CDR3 covers 16 residues. From germline, CDR1 is SGHDT and CDR2 YYEEEE. Trimming at V came to 4 bases and at J to 0 bases, leaving 4 bases not matched to a gene. The CDR3 DNA is TGTGCCAGCAGCATCCTAGCGGGAGCCTCCTACAATGAGCAGTTCTTC. Its protein is CASSILAGASYNEQFF. Using reference TRBV5-6 and TRBJ2-1 for the parts outside the CDR3, the full variable domain is DAGVTQSPTHLIKTRGQQVTLRCSPKSGHDTVSWYQQALGQGPQFIFQYYEEEERQRGNFPDRFSGHQFPNYSSELNVNALLLGDSALYLCASSILAGASYNEQFFGPGTRLTVL.

V is TRBV19 and J is TRBJ2-2, with unresolved D. The CDR3 extends over 16 amino acids. CDR1 and CDR2 from the germline V gene are LNHDA and SQIVND (reference sequence). V gave up 6 bases and J gave up 4 bases, with 18 bases separating them. The CDR3 reads CASSRLGNQGTGELFF. Here the CDR3 DNA reads TGTGCCAGTAGCCGCCTGGGGAATCAAGGCACCGGGGAGCTGTTTTTT. Complete variable domain (other parts from reference TRBV19 and TRBJ2-2): DGGITQSPKYLFRKEGQNVTLSCEQNLNHDAMYWYRQDPGQGLRLIYYSQIVNDFQKGDIAEGYSVSREKKESFPLTVTSAQKNPTAFYLCASSRLGNQGTGELFFGEGSRLTVL.

This clone was observed a few times. The CDR3 protein is CASSESQVYEQYF. The CDR3 DNA reads TGCGCCAGCAGTGAGTCCCAGGTCTACGAGCAGTACTTC. This chain connects TRBV10-1 to TRBJ2-7; D unresolved. The CDR3 has 13 amino acids. Trimming stripped 0 bases from V and 3 bases from J, with 6 bases between. The V gene's germline CDR1 is WNHNN and CDR2 SYGVQD (reference sequence).

The J gene is TRBJ1-2, the V gene TRBV11-2, with a weak D call TRBD1 (5 bases). Trimming pared 6 bases from V and 4 bases from J, leaving 18 bases between. Germline values: CDR1 SGHAT, CDR2 FQNNGV. The CDR3 totals 15 residues. The CDR3 loop is CASSSTSGPLYGYTF. The CDR3, as DNA: TGTGCCAGCAGTTCAACCTCGGGACCTCTCTATGGCTACACCTTC.

This sequence joins TRBV29-1 and TRBJ2-7; no clear D. Germline loops: CDR1 SQVTM, CDR2 ANQGSEA. CDR3 length: 14 amino acids. Trimming took off 0 bases at V and 1 base at J, with 10 bases between the two ends. DNA for the CDR3: TGCAGCGTTGAAGATCGGACGGATTCCTACGAGCAGTACTTC. Its protein product is CSVEDRTDSYEQYF.

The gene calls are TRBV6-6 and TRBJ2-7, with 9 bases fitting TRBD1. The CDR3 has 15 residues. CDR1 is MNHNY and CDR2 is SVGAGI in the germline V gene (reference sequence). Trimming took 5 bases from V and 2 from J; bases not matched to a gene: 7. The chain's CDR3 is CASSVTGTGTYEQYF. For the CDR3, the DNA is TGTGCCAGCAGTGTAACCGGGACAGGGACCTACGAGCAGTACTTC.